This TCR beta chain was recorded in a study of blood T cell repertoires in COVID-19 (TCRdb year 2020). Concerning the study at large: Samples covering the acute and convalescent phases of COVID-19 were provided by collaborators in the United States, Italy and Spain. The prospective study material was composed of cDNA or gDNA derived from T cells, B-cell-depleted T cells, or PBMCs. The dataset comprised deeply sampled blood TCRbeta repertoires from subjects exposed to, actively infected with, or recovered from COVID-19. The repertoires were released in a freely available public database meant as a resource for research on the immune response to SARS-CoV-2. The samples were drawn from the first 160 participants of the ongoing ImmuneRACE study and from 1,200 or so subjects provided by 6 global collaborators. Sample metadata almost always included a de-identified subject ID, COVID-19 status, age in years and sex. Where available, HLA class I and class II types were taken from metadata supplied by the sample provider and were not determined by assay-based typing. Findings and caveats that apply to the study as a whole: The amount of clinical and demographic metadata varied by source and participant and was provided uncurated.

TCRbeta CDR3 regions were amplified from genomic DNA by means of the immunoSEQ Assay, a bias-controlled multiplex PCR. The published analysis was carried out like this. Within the assay, amplification of reference gene primers was used to estimate how many nucleated cells each sample contained. Sequence reads were collapsed and filtered to measure the absolute abundance of every unique TCRbeta CDR3 rearrangement. Productive Simpson clonality was computed per sample as the square root of Simpson's diversity index over productive rearrangements. TCRdb re-hosts the immuneACCESS table, in-frame sequences only. Its copies lack some clones; in the studies checked, an unresolved V gene accounts for under half of them, and the cause for the rest is not known. V and J calls and clone size come straight from that table; D and trimming were deduced from the DNA. This sample is represented by 200,000 to 250,000 clones; around 90% of them were singletons. Around 3.6% of the sample goes to the ten largest clones.

About this clone itself: Its binding antigen is unknown. Per-base qualities were not stored, and no clone one base away is much larger.

In the prospective study, participants were roughly 18 to 100 years old, resided in fewer than 25 geographic areas of the United States, and were enrolled through a virtual design. In the prospective study, cohorts were assigned on the basis of participant-reported clinical history obtained from a screening survey and a study questionnaire. Exposed participants had been in contact with someone with a PCR-confirmed or clinician-diagnosed COVID-19 case within 2 weeks of study entry. Each participant in the prospective study had whole blood, serum and a nasopharyngeal or oropharyngeal swab collected by mobile phlebotomists. Additional blood draws and questionnaires over an approximately two-month period could optionally be provided by prospective study participants. Before DNA extraction, prospective study blood samples were shipped either frozen or at room temperature. The CDR3 has 17 amino acids, counting the end cysteine and phenylalanine. Solely the CDR3 DNA is kept, with 51 bases framed from the first base. The germline V gene specifies MGHRA as CDR1 and YSYEKL as CDR2. V loses 1 base, J loses 6 bases, and the germline ends lie 22 bases apart.

This receptor was obtained from a woman aged 25-40 years who had been exposed to COVID-19. The specimen sequenced was PBMCs or T cells enriched from blood (not recorded which). In this chain, TRBV4-1 is recombined with TRBJ2-7, with no confident D gene call. The CDR3 region: CASSQAFSRPRGSEQYF. The DNA reads TGCGCCAGCAGCCAAGCTTTTTCTCGCCCCCGTGGCTCCGAGCAGTACTTC.